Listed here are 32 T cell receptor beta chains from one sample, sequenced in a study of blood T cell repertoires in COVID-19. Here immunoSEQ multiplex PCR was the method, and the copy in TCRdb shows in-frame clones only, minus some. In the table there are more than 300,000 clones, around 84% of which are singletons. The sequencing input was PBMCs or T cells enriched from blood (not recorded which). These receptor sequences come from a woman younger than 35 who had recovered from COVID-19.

CDR3 DNA: TGTGCCAGTGCAGGACAGGGAGAAAAACTGTTTTTT. As protein: CASAGQGEKLFF. The rearrangement links TRBV28 to TRBJ1-4, with TRBD1 matching over 8 bases. After removal of 9 bases from V and 8 bases from J, the junction contained 5 bases not matched to a gene. CDR3 length: 12 amino acids. The V gene's germline CDR1 is MDHEN and CDR2 SYDVKM.

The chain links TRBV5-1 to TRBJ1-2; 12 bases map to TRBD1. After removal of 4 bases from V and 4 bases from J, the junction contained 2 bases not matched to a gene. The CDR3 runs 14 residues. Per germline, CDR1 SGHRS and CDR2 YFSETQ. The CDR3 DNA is TGCGCCAGCAGCCGGGACAGGGGGCCCTATGGCTACACCTTC. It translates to CASSRDRGPYGYTF.

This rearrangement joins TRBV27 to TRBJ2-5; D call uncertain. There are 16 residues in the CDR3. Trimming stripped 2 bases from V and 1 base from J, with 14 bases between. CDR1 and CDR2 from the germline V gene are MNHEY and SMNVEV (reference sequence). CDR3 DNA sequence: TGTGCCAGCAGTTTAATGAGGCCGAGGCTCCAAGAGACCCAGTACTTC. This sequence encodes CASSLMRPRLQETQYF.

The CDR3 region has the DNA TGTGCCAGCAGCCGGGGGACGGTAGAAGCTTTCTTT. It codes for CASSRGTVEAFF. This chain links TRBV5-4 with TRBJ1-1; D perhaps matches TRBD1 (5 bases). Trimming removed 4 bases from V and 8 bases from J, with 12 bases in between. Looked up from germline, CDR1 is SGHNT and CDR2 is YYREEE (reference sequence). The CDR3 consists of 12 residues.

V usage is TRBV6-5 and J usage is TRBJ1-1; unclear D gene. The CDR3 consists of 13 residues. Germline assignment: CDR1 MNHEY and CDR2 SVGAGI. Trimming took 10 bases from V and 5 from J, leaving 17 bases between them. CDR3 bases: TGTGCCATCCAGACTCTAACGGGAACTGAAGCTTTCTTT. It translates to CAIQTLTGTEAFF.

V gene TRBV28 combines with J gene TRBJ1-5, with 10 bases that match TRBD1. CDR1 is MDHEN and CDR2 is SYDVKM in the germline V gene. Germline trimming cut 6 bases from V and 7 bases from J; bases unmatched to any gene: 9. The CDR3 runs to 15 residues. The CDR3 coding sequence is TGTGCCAGCAGCCCAAGGGACAGGGGAGGACAGCCCCAGCATTTT. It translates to CASSPRDRGGQPQHF.

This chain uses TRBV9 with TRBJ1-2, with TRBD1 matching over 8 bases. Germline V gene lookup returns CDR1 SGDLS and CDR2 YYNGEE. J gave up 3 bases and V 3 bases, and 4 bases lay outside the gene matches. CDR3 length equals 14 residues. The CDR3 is CASSAVTGDYGYTF. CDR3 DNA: TGTGCCAGCAGCGCTGTGACAGGGGACTATGGCTACACCTTC.

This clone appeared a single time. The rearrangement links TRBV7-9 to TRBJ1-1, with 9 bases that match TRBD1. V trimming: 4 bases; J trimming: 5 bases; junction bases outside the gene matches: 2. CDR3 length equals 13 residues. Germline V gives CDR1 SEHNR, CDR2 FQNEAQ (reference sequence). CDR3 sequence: CASSSGQGTEAFF. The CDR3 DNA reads TGTGCCAGCAGCTCCGGACAGGGGACTGAAGCTTTCTTT. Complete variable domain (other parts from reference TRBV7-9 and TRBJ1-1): DTGVSQNPRHKITKRGQNVTFRCDPISEHNRLYWYRQTLGQGPEFLTYFQNEAQLEKSRLLSDRFSAERPKGSFSTLEIQRTEQGDSAMYLCASSSGQGTEAFFGQGTRLTVV.

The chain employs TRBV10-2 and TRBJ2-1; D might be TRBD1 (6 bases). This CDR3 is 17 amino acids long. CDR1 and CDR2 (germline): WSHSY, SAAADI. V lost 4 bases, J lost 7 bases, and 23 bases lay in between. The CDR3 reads CASSGRGATGMGNEQFF. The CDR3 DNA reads TGCGCCAGCAGTGGGCGTGGGGCAACAGGGATGGGTAATGAGCAGTTCTTC.

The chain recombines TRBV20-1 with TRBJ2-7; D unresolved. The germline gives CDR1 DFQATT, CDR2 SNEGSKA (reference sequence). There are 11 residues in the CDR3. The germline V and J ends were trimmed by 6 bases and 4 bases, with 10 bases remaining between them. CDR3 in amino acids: CSAPTGYEQYF. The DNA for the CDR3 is TGCAGTGCCCCGACTGGGTACGAGCAGTACTTC.

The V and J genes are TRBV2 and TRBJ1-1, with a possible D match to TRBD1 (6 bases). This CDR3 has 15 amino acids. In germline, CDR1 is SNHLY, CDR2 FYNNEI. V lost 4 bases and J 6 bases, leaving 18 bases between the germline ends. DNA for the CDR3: TGTGCCAGCAGTGTGGGGGACAATAGTAGAGCTGAAGCTTTCTTT. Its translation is CASSVGDNSRAEAFF.

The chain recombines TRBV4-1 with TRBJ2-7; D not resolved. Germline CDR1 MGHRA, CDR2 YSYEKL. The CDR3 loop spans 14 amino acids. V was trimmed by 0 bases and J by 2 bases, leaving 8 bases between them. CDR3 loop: CASSQEIGTYEQYF. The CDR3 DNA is TGCGCCAGCAGCCAAGAGATCGGTACCTACGAGCAGTACTTC.

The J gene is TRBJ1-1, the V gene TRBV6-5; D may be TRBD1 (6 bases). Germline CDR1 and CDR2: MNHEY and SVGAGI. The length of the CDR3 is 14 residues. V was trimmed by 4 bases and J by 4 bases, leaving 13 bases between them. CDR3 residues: CASSSGVEGTEAFF. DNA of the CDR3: TGTGCCAGCAGTTCAGGGGTCGAGGGCACTGAAGCTTTCTTT.

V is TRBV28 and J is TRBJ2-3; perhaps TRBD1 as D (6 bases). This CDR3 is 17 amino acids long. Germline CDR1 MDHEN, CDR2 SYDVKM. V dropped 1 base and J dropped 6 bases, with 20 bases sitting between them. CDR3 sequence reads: CASSLSRHTLQGDTQYF. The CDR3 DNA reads TGTGCCAGCAGTTTATCCCGGCACACCCTCCAGGGGGATACGCAGTATTTT.

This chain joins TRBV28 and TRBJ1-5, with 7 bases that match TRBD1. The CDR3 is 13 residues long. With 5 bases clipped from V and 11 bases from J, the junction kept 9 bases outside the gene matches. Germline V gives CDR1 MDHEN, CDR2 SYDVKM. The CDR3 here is CASSPPDRTAQHF. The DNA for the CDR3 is TGTGCCAGCAGTCCCCCGGACAGGACGGCCCAGCATTTT.

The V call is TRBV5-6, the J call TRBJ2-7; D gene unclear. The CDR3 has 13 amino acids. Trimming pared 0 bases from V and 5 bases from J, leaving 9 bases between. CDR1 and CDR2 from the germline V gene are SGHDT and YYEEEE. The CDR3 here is CASSLGSSDEQYF. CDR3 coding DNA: TGTGCCAGCAGCTTGGGGTCCTCGGACGAGCAGTACTTC.

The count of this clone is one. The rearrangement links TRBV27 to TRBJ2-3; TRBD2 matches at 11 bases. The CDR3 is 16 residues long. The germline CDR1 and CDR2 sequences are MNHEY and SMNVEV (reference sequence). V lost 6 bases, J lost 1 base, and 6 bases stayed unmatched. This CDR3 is CASRRLAGGGTDTQYF. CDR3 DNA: TGTGCCAGCAGACGGCTAGCGGGAGGTGGCACAGATACGCAGTATTTT.

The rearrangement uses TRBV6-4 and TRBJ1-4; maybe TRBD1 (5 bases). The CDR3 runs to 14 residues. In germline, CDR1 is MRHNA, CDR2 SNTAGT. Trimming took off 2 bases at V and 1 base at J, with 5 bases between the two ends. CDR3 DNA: TGTGCCAGCAGTGACAGGGGAACTAATGAAAAACTGTTTTTT. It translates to CASSDRGTNEKLFF.

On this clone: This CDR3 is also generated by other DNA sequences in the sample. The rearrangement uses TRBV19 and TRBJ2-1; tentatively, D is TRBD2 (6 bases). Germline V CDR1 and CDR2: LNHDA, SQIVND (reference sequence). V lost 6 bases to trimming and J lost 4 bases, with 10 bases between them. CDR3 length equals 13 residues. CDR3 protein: CASSPRGYNEQFF. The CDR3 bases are TGTGCCAGTAGCCCGCGGGGTTACAATGAGCAGTTCTTC. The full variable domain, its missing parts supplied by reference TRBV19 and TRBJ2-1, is DGGITQSPKYLFRKEGQNVTLSCEQNLNHDAMYWYRQDPGQGLRLIYYSQIVNDFQKGDIAEGYSVSREKKESFPLTVTSAQKNPTAFYLCASSPRGYNEQFFGPGTRLTVL.

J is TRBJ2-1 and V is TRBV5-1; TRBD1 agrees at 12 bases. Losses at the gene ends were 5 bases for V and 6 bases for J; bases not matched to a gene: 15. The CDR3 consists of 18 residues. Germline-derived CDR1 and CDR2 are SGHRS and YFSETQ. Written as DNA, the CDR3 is TGCGCCAGCAGTCTATTCCCAACCGGGACAGGGGGCCTCAATGAGCAGTTCTTC. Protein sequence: CASSLFPTGTGGLNEQFF.

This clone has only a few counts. CDR3 sequence reads: CASSEVQGVNSPLHF. As DNA, the CDR3 is TGTGCCAGCAGTGAAGTTCAGGGGGTTAATTCACCCCTCCACTTT. The gene calls are TRBV6-1 and TRBJ1-6; 7 bases are a match to TRBD1. CDR1 is MNHNS and CDR2 is SASEGT in the germline V gene. This CDR3 spans 15 amino acids. V lost 1 base to trimming and J lost 6 bases; unmatched junction nucleotides: 3.

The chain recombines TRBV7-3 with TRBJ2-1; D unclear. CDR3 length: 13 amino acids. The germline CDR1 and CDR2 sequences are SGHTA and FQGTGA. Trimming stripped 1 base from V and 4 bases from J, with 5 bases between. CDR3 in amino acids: CASSLNSYNEQFF. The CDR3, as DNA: TGTGCCAGCAGCTTAAACAGTTACAATGAGCAGTTCTTC.

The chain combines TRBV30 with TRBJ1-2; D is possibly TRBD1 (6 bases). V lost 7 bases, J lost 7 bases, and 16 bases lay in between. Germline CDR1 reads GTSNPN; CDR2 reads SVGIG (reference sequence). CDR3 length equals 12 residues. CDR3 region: CASQGQFRGYTF. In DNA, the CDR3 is TGTGCCTCTCAGGGGCAGTTTCGTGGCTACACCTTC.

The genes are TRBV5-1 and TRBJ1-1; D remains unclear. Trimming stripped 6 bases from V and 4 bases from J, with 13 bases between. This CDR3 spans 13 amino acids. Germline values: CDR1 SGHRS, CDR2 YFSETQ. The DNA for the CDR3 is TGCGCCAGCAAAACCCCCGCGGGCACTGAAGCTTTCTTT. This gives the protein CASKTPAGTEAFF.

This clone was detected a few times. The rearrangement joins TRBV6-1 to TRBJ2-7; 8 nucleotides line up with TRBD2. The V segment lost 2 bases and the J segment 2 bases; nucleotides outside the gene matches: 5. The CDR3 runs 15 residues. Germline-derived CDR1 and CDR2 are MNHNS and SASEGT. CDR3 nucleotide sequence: TGTGCCAGCAGTGAATCCGGGACTAGAGCCTACGAGCAGTACTTC. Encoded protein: CASSESGTRAYEQYF.

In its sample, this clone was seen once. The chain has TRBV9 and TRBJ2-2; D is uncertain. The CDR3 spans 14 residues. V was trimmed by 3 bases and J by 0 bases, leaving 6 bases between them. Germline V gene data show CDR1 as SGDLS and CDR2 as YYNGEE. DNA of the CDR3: TGTGCCAGCAGCGAACACACGAACACCGGGGAGCTGTTTTTT. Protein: CASSEHTNTGELFF.

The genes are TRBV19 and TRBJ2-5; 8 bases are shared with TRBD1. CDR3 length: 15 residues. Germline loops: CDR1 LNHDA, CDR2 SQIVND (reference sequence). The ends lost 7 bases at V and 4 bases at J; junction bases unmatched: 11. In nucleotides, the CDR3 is TGTGCCAGTAACGTTCAGGGGGCGCCAGGAGAGACCCAGTACTTC. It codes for CASNVQGAPGETQYF.

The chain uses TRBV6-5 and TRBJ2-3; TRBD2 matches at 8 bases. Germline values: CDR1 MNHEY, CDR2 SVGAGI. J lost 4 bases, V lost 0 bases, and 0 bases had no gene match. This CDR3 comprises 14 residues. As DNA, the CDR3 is TGTGCCAGCAGTTACTCGACTAGCGCAGATACGCAGTATTTT. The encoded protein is CASSYSTSADTQYF.

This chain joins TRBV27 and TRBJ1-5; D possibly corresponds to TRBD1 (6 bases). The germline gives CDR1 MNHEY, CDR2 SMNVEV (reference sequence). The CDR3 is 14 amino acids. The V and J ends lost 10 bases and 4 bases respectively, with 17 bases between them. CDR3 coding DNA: TGTGCCACCGCTCACAGGGTTGGGAATCAGCCCCAGCATTTT. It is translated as CATAHRVGNQPQHF.

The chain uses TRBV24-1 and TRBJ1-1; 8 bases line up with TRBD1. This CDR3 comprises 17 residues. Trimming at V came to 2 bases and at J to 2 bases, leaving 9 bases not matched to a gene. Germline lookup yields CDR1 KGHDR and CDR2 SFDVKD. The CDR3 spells CATSDSDRAPVNTEAFF. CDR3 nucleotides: TGTGCCACCAGTGATTCGGACAGGGCACCGGTAAACACTGAAGCTTTCTTT.

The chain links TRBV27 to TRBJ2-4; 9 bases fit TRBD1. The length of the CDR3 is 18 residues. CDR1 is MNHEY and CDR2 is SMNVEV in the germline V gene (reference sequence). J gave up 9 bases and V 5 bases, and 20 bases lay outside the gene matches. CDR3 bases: TGTGCCAGCAGTCTTGTTGGTACGGGACAGGGATATTTGGGCATTCAGTACTTC. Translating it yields CASSLVGTGQGYLGIQYF.

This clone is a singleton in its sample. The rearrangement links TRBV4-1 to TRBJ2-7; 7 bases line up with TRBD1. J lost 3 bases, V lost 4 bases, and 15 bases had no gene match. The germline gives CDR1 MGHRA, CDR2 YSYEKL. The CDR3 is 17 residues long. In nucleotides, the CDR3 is TGCGCCAGCAGCCTCCTGATCGGGGAGACAGGGTACTACGAGCAGTACTTC. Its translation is CASSLLIGETGYYEQYF.